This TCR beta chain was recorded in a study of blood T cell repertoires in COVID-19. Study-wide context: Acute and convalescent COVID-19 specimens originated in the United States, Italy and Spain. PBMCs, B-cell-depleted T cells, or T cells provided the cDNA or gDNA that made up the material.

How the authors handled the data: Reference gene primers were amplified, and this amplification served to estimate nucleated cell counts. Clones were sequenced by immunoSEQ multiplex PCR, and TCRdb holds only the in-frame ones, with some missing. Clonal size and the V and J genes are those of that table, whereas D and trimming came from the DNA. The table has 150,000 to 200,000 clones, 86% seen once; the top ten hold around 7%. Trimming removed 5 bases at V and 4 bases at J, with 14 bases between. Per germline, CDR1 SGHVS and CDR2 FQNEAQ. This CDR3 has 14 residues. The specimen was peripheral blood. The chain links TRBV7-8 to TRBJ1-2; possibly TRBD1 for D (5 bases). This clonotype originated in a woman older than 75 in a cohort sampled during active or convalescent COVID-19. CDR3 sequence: CASSPNRLFYGYTF. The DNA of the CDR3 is TGTGCCAGCAGCCCGAACAGGCTATTCTATGGCTACACCTTC.